These 3 T cell receptor beta chains were sequenced from one sample in a study of blood T cell repertoires in COVID-19. Clones were sequenced by immunoSEQ multiplex PCR, and TCRdb holds only the in-frame ones, with some missing. The sample has some 260,000 clones, around four fifths seen once. Sequencing input: PBMCs or T cells enriched from blood (not recorded which). These receptors originate from a man aged 30-40 years with acute COVID-19.

This clone was counted a few times. This chain links TRBV6-5 with TRBJ2-7; 10 bases agree with TRBD1. The ends lost 10 bases at V and 1 base at J; junction bases unmatched: 7. Germline V gene sequence: CDR1 MNHEY, CDR2 SVGAGI. CDR3 length: 14 residues. The CDR3 DNA sequence: TGTGCCATCAGAGACAGGGGGCTTTCCTACGAGCAGTACGTC. Translating gives CAIRDRGLSYEQYV.

The chain carries TRBV27 and TRBJ1-2, with no clear D. Trimming shortened V by 5 bases and J by 8 bases, and 18 bases separated the two germline ends. Germline V gene sequence: CDR1 MNHEY, CDR2 SMNVEV (reference sequence). CDR3 size: 14 residues. The chain's CDR3 is CASSPDRRREGYTF. CDR3 nucleotide sequence: TGTGCCAGCAGTCCCGATCGACGGAGGGAAGGCTACACCTTC.

This sequence joins TRBV4-3 and TRBJ1-1, with D possibly matching TRBD1 (5 bases). V was pared by 2 bases and J by 1 base, with 8 bases between. Germline loops: CDR1 LGHNA, CDR2 YSLEER. The CDR3 sequence is 14 residues long. As DNA, the CDR3 is TGCGCCAGCAGCCAACACGACAGGAACACTGAAGCTTTCTTT. Amino acids: CASSQHDRNTEAFF.